This TCR beta chain was obtained from a study of regulatory T cells in long-lasting Graves disease. Time point specified: persistent/refractory GD, antithyroid drugs over 5 years with positive TRAb. PBMC-extracted RNA yielded the TCR library. Library construction for TCR beta used iRepertoire HTBI primers and Arm-PCR of CDR3 regions. One entry per CDR3 protein, called by TCRdb with MiXCR from the multiplex PCR reads. The sample includes under 350,000 distinct CDR3 sequences, roughly a fifth of them seen just once. Germline CDR1 and CDR2: SEHNR and FQNEAQ (reference sequence). Trimming stripped 6 bases from V and 7 bases from J, with 12 bases between. This CDR3 has 12 residues.

The sequence came from a female donor with Graves disease. The chain combines TRBV7-9 with TRBJ2-5, with D perhaps TRBD1 or TRBD2 (6 bases each). This material consisted of peripheral blood mononuclear cells (PBMCs), taken when the disease was refractory, from a patient treated with antithyroid drugs. This CDR3 is CASSIQGGTQYF. In nucleotides, the CDR3 is TGTGCCAGCAGTATACAGGGAGGGACCCAGTACTTC.